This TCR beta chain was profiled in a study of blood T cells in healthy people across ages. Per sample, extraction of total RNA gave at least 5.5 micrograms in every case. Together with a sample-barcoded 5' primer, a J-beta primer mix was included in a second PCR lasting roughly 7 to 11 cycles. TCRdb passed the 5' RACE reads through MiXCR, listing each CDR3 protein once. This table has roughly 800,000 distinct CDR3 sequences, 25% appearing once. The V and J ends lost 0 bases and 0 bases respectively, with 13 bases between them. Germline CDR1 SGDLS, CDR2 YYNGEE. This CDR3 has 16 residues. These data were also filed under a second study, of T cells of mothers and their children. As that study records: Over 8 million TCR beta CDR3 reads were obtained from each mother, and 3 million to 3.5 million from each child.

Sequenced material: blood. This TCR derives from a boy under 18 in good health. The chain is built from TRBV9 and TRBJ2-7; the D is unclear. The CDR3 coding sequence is TGTGCCAGCAGCGTAGACCCGGGCACCCGCTCCTACGAGCAGTACTTC. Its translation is CASSVDPGTRSYEQYF.